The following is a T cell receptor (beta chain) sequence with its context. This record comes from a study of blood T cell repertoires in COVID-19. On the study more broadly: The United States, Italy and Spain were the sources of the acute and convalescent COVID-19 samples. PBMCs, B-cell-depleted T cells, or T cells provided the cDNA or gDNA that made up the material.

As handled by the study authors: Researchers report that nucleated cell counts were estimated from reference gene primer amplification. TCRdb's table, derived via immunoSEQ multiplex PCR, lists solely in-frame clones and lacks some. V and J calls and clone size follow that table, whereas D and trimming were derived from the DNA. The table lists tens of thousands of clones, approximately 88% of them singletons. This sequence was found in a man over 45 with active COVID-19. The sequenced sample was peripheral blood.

The CDR3 loop is CASSVEGHSNQPQHF. In DNA, the CDR3 is TGTGCCAGCAGCGTAGAGGGGCATAGCAATCAGCCCCAGCATTTT. The genes are TRBV9 and TRBJ1-5; D is perhaps TRBD1 (5 bases). The CDR3 is 15 residues long. V was shortened by 0 bases and J by 0 bases, with 7 bases between the two germline ends. CDR1 and CDR2 from the germline V gene are SGDLS and YYNGEE.